This is a list of T cell receptor beta chains from one sample in a study of blood T cell repertoires in COVID-19. Assay: immunoSEQ multiplex PCR; the TCRdb copy retains only in-frame clones and omits some. The sample records about 270,000 clones, around 87% being singletons. The sample was peripheral blood. These receptors were obtained from a woman aged 45-60 years with acute or convalescent COVID-19. The CDR3 runs from the conserved cysteine through the conserved F or W. A D gene is named only where the DNA matches it firmly. Size values are once, few and many counts, or a class for expanded clones, and some rows have none.

18	NA	TRBD2	TRBJ2-1	TRBV18	CASSRGTSGSATANEQFF	TGTGCCAGCTCCCGCGGGACTAGCGGGAGTGCTACTGCGAATGAGCAGTTCTTC
14	NA	TRBD2	TRBJ2-7	TRBV5-1	CASSLAGGAYEQYF	TGCGCCAGCAGCTTAGCGGGAGGGGCCTACGAGCAGTACTTC
13	NA	NA	TRBJ2-5	TRBV19	CASSRGHLETQYF	TGTGCCAGTAGTCGCGGACATCTGGAGACCCAGTACTTC
18	NA	TRBD2	TRBJ2-3	TRBV5-4	CASSGGGTSGISTDTQYF	TGTGCCAGCAGCGGGGGGGGCACTAGCGGGATCTCCACAGATACGCAGTATTTT
15	NA	TRBD2	TRBJ2-7	TRBV9	CASSVLSGGWYEQYF	TGTGCCAGCAGCGTGCTCAGCGGGGGTTGGTACGAGCAGTACTTC
15	NA	NA	TRBJ1-5	TRBV4-1	CASSQTSDPIEPQHF	TGCGCCAGCAGCCAGACTTCAGACCCGATTGAGCCCCAGCATTTT
17	NA	TRBD1	TRBJ1-5	TRBV27	CASSLFFTGDSNQPQHF	TGTGCCAGCAGTTTATTCTTCACAGGGGATAGCAATCAGCCCCAGCATTTT
14	NA	NA	TRBJ1-1	TRBV2	CASSGEGGVTEAFF	TGTGCCAGCAGCGGGGAGGGGGGTGTCACTGAAGCTTTCTTT
15	NA	TRBD1	TRBJ1-2	TRBV4-1	CASSLRGTGVQGYTF	TGCGCCAGCAGCCTGCGGGGAACAGGGGTACAGGGCTACACCTTC
14	NA	NA	TRBJ1-1	TRBV5-1	CASSQGHMNTEAFF	TGCGCCAGCAGCCAGGGACATATGAACACTGAAGCTTTCTTT
16	once	TRBD2	TRBJ2-1	TRBV27	CATRGTSGIPYNEQFF	TGTGCCACCCGAGGGACTAGCGGGATTCCCTACAATGAGCAGTTCTTC
15	NA	NA	TRBJ1-2	TRBV5-4	CASSAGGAGDYGYTF	TGTGCCAGCAGCGCGGGCGGGGCAGGAGATTATGGCTACACCTTC
15	NA	TRBD2	TRBJ2-1	TRBV7-9	CASSTGTRGYDEQFF	TGTGCCAGCAGCACCGGGACTAGGGGCTACGATGAGCAGTTCTTC
15	few	NA	TRBJ2-7	TRBV3-1/TRBV3-2	CASSRSVAGNYEQYF	TGTGCCAGCAGCCGCAGTGTGGCAGGGAACTACGAGCAGTACTTC
15	NA	TRBD2	TRBJ2-7	TRBV28	CASSPLLAGGYEQYF	TGTGCCAGCAGCCCCCTTCTAGCGGGAGGGTACGAGCAGTACTTC
14	NA	NA	TRBJ1-1	TRBV6-5	CASRRFTANTEAFF	TGTGCCAGCAGGCGATTTACAGCGAACACTGAAGCTTTCTTT
15	NA	NA	TRBJ2-7	TRBV11-2	CASSLDYRGPYEQYF	TGTGCCAGCAGCCTGGACTACCGAGGCCCCTACGAGCAGTACTTC
16	NA	TRBD1	TRBJ2-4	TRBV28	CASSPPGQLAKNIQYF	TGTGCCAGCAGTCCCCCGGGACAGTTAGCCAAAAACATTCAGTACTTC
14	NA	NA	TRBJ1-1	TRBV10-3	CAISEAGSNTEAFF	TGTGCCATCAGTGAGGCGGGGTCGAACACTGAAGCTTTCTTT
13	NA	NA	TRBJ1-5	TRBV3-1/TRBV3-2	CASSQGQNQPQHF	TGTGCCAGCAGCCAAGGGCAGAATCAGCCCCAGCATTTT
17	NA	NA	TRBJ1-5	TRBV10-3	CAISEWPTGYSNQPQHF	TGTGCCATCAGTGAGTGGCCGACAGGTTATAGCAATCAGCCCCAGCATTTT
14	few	TRBD1	TRBJ1-5	TRBV28	CASRPDRRNQPQHF	TGTGCCAGCAGACCGGACAGGCGCAATCAGCCCCAGCATTTT
15	once	TRBD2	TRBJ2-7	TRBV11-1	CASSFGLAVTYEQYF	TGTGCCAGCAGCTTTGGACTAGCCGTCACCTACGAGCAGTACTTC
15	NA	NA	TRBJ2-3	TRBV2	CASSSRGDGTDTQYF	TGTGCCAGCAGCTCCAGGGGGGATGGGACAGATACGCAGTATTTT
13	NA	TRBD2	TRBJ2-3	TRBV28	CASSTSGTDTQYF	TGTGCCAGCAGCACTAGCGGCACAGATACGCAGTATTTT
13	NA	NA	TRBJ1-2	TRBV9	CASSVDPSRGYTF	TGTGCCAGCAGCGTAGATCCGTCCCGGGGCTACACCTTC
15	NA	NA	TRBJ2-1	TRBV10-3	CAISESVAAYNEQFF	TGTGCCATCAGTGAGTCGGTAGCGGCCTACAATGAGCAGTTCTTC
17	NA	TRBD2	TRBJ2-3	TRBV3-1/TRBV3-2	CASSQASGRALTDTQYF	TGTGCCAGCAGCCAAGCTAGCGGGAGGGCCCTCACAGATACGCAGTATTTT
14	NA	NA	TRBJ1-2	TRBV6-2/TRBV6-3	CASNPPQSPYGYTF	TGTGCCAGCAACCCACCCCAGTCGCCCTATGGCTACACCTTC
19	NA	TRBD2	TRBJ2-1	TRBV6-4	CASSPPLAGGQKTYNEQFF	TGTGCCAGCAGTCCGCCTCTAGCGGGAGGACAAAAAACCTACAATGAGCAGTTCTTC
16	NA	NA	TRBJ1-2	TRBV27	CASSLFPTAFGYGYTF	TGTGCCAGCAGTTTATTTCCGACAGCGTTTGGGTATGGCTACACCTTC
16	NA	TRBD1	TRBJ1-5	TRBV27	CASSQSRDRGPQPQHF	TGTGCCAGCAGTCAATCCCGGGACAGGGGACCTCAGCCCCAGCATTTT
15	NA	NA	TRBJ1-1	TRBV2	CASKDISGDNTEAFF	TGTGCCAGCAAGGACATCTCTGGGGATAACACTGAAGCTTTCTTT
13	NA	NA	TRBJ2-1	TRBV7-3	CASSLTEYNEQFF	TGTGCCAGCAGCTTAACAGAGTACAATGAGCAGTTCTTC
16	NA	TRBD2	TRBJ2-1	TRBV6-5	CASSYGQRELHNEQFF	TGTGCCAGCAGTTACGGCCAGCGGGAGCTCCACAATGAGCAGTTCTTC
15	NA	TRBD1	TRBJ2-5	TRBV6-5	CASSTGTGYKETQYF	TGTGCCAGCAGTACGGGGACAGGTTACAAAGAGACCCAGTACTTC
16	NA	NA	TRBJ1-5	TRBV4-1	CASSQETLPRGQPQHF	TGCGCCAGCAGCCAAGAAACCCTACCCAGGGGTCAGCCCCAGCATTTT
16	NA	TRBD2	TRBJ2-2	TRBV24-1	CATSEAGTINTGELFF	TGTGCCACCAGTGAGGCCGGGACTATCAACACCGGGGAGCTGTTTTTT
14	NA	TRBD2	TRBJ2-1	TRBV24-1	CATSDTWGGSEQFF	TGTGCCACCAGTGATACCTGGGGGGGGAGTGAGCAGTTCTTC
15	NA	NA	TRBJ2-6	TRBV7-2	CASSSGGAGANVLTF	TGTGCCAGCAGCTCCGGGGGAGCTGGGGCCAACGTCCTGACTTTC
15	NA	TRBD1	TRBJ2-1	TRBV3-1/TRBV3-2	CASSQDRDSYNEQFF	TGTGCCAGCAGCCAGGACCGGGACAGCTACAATGAGCAGTTCTTC
15	NA	NA	TRBJ1-5	TRBV6-1	CASSEALGRHQPQHF	TGTGCCAGCAGTGAAGCCTTGGGGAGGCATCAGCCCCAGCATTTT
16	NA	TRBD1	TRBJ2-1	TRBV27	CASSLIRDRGVNEQFF	TGTGCCAGCAGTTTAATACGGGACAGGGGCGTCAATGAGCAGTTCTTC
20	NA	TRBD2	TRBJ2-2	TRBV30	CAWSFPPGLAGAPNTGELFF	TGTGCCTGGAGCTTCCCCCCGGGACTAGCGGGAGCTCCTAACACCGGGGAGCTGTTTTTT
14	NA	TRBD1	TRBJ1-1	TRBV5-1	CASSARTGETEAFF	TGCGCCAGCAGCGCCCGGACAGGGGAAACTGAAGCTTTCTTT
14	NA	NA	TRBJ2-7	TRBV27	CASSSYRVSYEQYF	TGTGCCAGCAGTAGTTACAGGGTCAGCTACGAGCAGTACTTC
16	NA	NA	TRBJ1-5	TRBV19	CASRSRGTGLNQPQHF	TGTGCCAGTCGCTCGAGAGGAACAGGCCTCAATCAGCCCCAGCATTTT
20	NA	TRBD2	TRBJ2-1	TRBV4-3	CASSQDASGLAGGSYNEQFF	TGCGCCAGCAGCCAAGATGCCTCGGGACTAGCGGGAGGCTCCTACAATGAGCAGTTCTTC
12	NA	NA	TRBJ1-1	TRBV18	CASSPGTAEAFF	TGTGCCAGCTCACCAGGGACTGCTGAAGCTTTCTTT
16	NA	TRBD1	TRBJ2-1	TRBV24-1	CATSDLHRGAYNEQFF	TGTGCCACCAGTGATTTGCACAGGGGGGCCTACAATGAGCAGTTCTTC
15	NA	NA	TRBJ1-5	TRBV7-9	CASSPGDNSNQPQHF	TGTGCCAGCAGCCCAGGGGATAATAGCAATCAGCCCCAGCATTTT
13	NA	NA	TRBJ1-2	TRBV4-2	CASSQGQDYGYTF	TGTGCCAGCAGCCAAGGACAGGACTATGGCTACACCTTC
15	NA	NA	TRBJ2-2	TRBV10-1	CASLGGGRGTGELFF	TGCGCCAGCCTGGGGGGCGGGAGAGGAACCGGGGAGCTGTTTTTT
14	NA	NA	TRBJ1-1	TRBV2	CASSEHNQNTEAFF	TGTGCCAGCAGTGAACACAACCAGAACACTGAAGCTTTCTTT
19	NA	TRBD2	TRBJ2-7	TRBV5-1	CASSLAGLAGGLSSYEQYF	TGCGCCAGCAGCTTGGCGGGACTAGCGGGAGGGCTCAGTTCCTACGAGCAGTACTTC